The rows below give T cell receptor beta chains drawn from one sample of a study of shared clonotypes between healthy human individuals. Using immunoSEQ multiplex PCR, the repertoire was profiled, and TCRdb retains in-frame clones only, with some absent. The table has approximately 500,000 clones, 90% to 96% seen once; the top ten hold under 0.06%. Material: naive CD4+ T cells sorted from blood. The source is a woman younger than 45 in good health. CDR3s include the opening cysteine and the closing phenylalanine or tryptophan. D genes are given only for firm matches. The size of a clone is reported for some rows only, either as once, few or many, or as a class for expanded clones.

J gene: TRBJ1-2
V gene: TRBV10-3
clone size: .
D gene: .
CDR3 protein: CAIGSGRNYGYTF
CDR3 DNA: TGTGCCATCGGAAGTGGGCGTAACTATGGCTACACCTTC

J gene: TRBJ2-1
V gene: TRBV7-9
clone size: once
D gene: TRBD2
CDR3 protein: CASSQTSGSGGEQFF
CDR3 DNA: TGTGCCAGCAGCCAGACTAGCGGGAGTGGTGGTGAGCAGTTCTTC

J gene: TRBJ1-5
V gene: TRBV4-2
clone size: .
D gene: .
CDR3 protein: CASSQDPPGWEQGQPQHF
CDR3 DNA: TGTGCCAGCAGCCAAGACCCTCCAGGCTGGGAGCAGGGTCAGCCCCAGCATTTT

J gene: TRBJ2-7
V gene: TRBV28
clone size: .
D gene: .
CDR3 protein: CASSSTGKVSYEQYF
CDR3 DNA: TGTGCCAGCAGTTCCACGGGGAAAGTTTCCTACGAGCAGTACTTC

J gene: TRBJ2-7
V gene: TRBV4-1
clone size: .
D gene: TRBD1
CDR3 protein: CASSTAPTGDYEQYF
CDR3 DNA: TGCGCCAGCAGCACGGCACCCACAGGGGACTACGAGCAGTACTTC

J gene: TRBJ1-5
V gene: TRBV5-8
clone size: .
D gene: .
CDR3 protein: CASSRGQSSNQPQHF
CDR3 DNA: TGTGCCAGCAGCCGCGGGCAGAGTAGCAATCAGCCCCAGCATTTT

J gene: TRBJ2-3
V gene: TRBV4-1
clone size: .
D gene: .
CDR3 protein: CASSPFGSDTQYF
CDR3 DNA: TGCGCCAGCAGCCCCTTTGGGTCAGATACGCAGTATTTT

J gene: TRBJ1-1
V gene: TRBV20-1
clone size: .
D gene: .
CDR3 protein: CSARKNTEAFF
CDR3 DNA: TGCAGTGCTAGAAAGAACACTGAAGCTTTCTTT

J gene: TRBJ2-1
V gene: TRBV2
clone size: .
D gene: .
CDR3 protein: CASSLSSYNEQFF
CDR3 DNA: TGTGCCAGCAGTTTAAGCTCCTACAATGAGCAGTTCTTC

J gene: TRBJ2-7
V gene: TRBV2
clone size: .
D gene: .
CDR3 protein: CASSDTYEQYF
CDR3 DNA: TGTGCCAGCAGTGATACGTACGAGCAGTATTTC

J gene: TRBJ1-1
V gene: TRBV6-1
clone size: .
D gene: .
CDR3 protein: CASSGRRVETEAFF
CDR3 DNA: TGTGCCAGCAGTGGTCGGAGGGTTGAGACTGAAGCTTTCTTT

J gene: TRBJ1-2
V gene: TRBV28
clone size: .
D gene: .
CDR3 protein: CASNLLQSYGYTF
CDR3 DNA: TGTGCCAGCAACCTCCTCCAAAGCTATGGCTACACCTTC

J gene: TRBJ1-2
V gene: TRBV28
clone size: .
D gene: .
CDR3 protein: CASSSDGYGYTF
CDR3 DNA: TGTGCCAGCAGTTCCGATGGCTATGGCTACACCTTC

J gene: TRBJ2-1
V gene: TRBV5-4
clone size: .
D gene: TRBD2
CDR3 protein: CASRPRTSGDFTLHEQFF
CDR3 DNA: TGTGCCAGCAGACCAAGGACTAGCGGGGACTTTACTCTACATGAGCAGTTCTTC

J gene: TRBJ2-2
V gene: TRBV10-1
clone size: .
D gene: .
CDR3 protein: CASSPPGPGTGELFF
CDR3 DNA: TGCGCCAGCAGTCCTCCGGGGCCGGGTACCGGGGAGCTGTTTTTT

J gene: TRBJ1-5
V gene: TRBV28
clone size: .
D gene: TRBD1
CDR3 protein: CASTPGGSGQGNF
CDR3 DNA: TGTGCCAGCACCCCTGGGGGGTCGGGACAGGGCAACTTT

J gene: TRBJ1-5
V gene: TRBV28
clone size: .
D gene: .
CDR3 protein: CASSPDLYSNQPQHF
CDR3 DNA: TGTGCCAGCAGTCCGGACTTGTATAGCAATCAGCCCCAGCATTTT

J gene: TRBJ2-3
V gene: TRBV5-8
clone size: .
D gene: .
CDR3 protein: CASSLALTRGATDTQYF
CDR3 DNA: TGTGCCAGCAGCTTGGCCTTGACTAGAGGGGCCACAGATACGCAGTATTTT

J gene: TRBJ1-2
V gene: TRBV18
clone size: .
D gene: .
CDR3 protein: CASSPWDGRPDGYTF
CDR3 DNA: TGTGCCAGCTCACCATGGGATGGACGACCGGATGGCTACACCTTC

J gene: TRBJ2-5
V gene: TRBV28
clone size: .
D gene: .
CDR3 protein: CASERTGPETQYF
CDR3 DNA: TGTGCCAGCGAGCGAACAGGTCCCGAGACCCAGTACTTC

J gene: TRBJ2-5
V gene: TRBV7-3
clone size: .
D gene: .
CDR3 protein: CASSLTGTDQETQYF
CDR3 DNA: TGTGCCAGCAGCTTAACCGGGACGGACCAAGAGACCCAGTACTTC

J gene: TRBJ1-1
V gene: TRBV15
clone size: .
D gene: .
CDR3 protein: CATSRVASLREAFF
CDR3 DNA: TGTGCCACCAGCAGAGTGGCAAGTTTACGAGAAGCTTTCTTT

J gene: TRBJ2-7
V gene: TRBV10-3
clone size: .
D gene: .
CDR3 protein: CAISESGGPHEQYF
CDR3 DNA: TGTGCCATCAGTGAGTCGGGGGGACCCCACGAGCAGTACTTC

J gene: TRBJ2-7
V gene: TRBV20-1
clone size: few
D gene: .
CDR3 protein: CSASSSYEQYF
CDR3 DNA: TGCAGTGCTAGTAGTTCCTACGAGCAGTACTTC

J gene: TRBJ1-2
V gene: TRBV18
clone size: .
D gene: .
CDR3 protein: CASSPTGNYYGYTF
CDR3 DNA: TGTGCCAGCTCACCCACTGGGAATTACTATGGCTACACCTTC

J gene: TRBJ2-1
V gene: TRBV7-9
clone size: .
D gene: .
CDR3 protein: CASSFERVGGIEQFF
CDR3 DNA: TGTGCCAGCAGCTTTGAGCGAGTGGGTGGTATTGAGCAGTTCTTC